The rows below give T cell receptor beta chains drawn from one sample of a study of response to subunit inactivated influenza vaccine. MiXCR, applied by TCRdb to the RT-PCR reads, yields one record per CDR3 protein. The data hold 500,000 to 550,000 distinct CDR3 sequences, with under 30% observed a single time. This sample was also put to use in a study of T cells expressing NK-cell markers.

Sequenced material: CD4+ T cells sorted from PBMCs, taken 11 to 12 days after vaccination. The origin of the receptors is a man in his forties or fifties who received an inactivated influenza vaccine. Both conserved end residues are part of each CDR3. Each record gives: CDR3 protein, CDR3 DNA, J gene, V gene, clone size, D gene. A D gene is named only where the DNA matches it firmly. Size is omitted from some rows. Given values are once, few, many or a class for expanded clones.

CDR3 protein: CASSQEGGYGYTF; CDR3 DNA: TGTGCCAGCAGCCAAGAAGGAGGCTATGGCTACACCTTC; J gene: TRBJ1-2; V gene: TRBV4-2; clone size: many; D gene: .
CDR3 protein: CASSGGARETQYF; CDR3 DNA: TGTGCCAGCAGCGGTGGGGCCCGAGAGACCCAGTACTTC; J gene: TRBJ2-5; V gene: TRBV28; clone size: .; D gene: .
CDR3 protein: CASSPGLALRETQYF; CDR3 DNA: TGTGCCAGCAGCCCGGGACTAGCGCTTAGGGAGACCCAGTACTTC; J gene: TRBJ2-5; V gene: TRBV4-2; clone size: few; D gene: TRBD2
CDR3 protein: CASSYSRRRHNTGELFF; CDR3 DNA: TGTGCCAGCAGTTACAGCCGTCGTAGACATAACACCGGGGAGCTGTTTTTT; J gene: TRBJ2-2; V gene: TRBV6-5; clone size: .; D gene: .
CDR3 protein: CASSDRRVRLLYEQYF; CDR3 DNA: TGTGCCAGCAGTGATCGGAGGGTTCGACTTCTATACGAGCAGTACTTC; J gene: TRBJ2-7; V gene: TRBV6-1; clone size: .; D gene: .
CDR3 protein: CSAPLSGSSYEQYF; CDR3 DNA: TGCAGTGCCCCACTCAGCGGGAGCTCCTACGAGCAGTACTTC; J gene: TRBJ2-7; V gene: TRBV20-1; clone size: .; D gene: TRBD2
CDR3 protein: CSARGPASEAFF; CDR3 DNA: TGCAGTGCTAGAGGGCCGGCCTCTGAAGCTTTCTTT; J gene: TRBJ1-1; V gene: TRBV20-1; clone size: few; D gene: .
CDR3 protein: CASSEGSSYEQYF; CDR3 DNA: TGCGCCAGCAGCGAGGGCAGCTCCTACGAGCAGTACTTC; J gene: TRBJ2-7; V gene: TRBV5-1; clone size: few; D gene: .
CDR3 protein: CASSLQGQGGETQYF; CDR3 DNA: TGCGCCAGCAGCTTGCAGGGACAGGGAGGTGAGACCCAGTACTTC; J gene: TRBJ2-5; V gene: TRBV5-1; clone size: .; D gene: TRBD1
CDR3 protein: CASSHQGYGELFF; CDR3 DNA: TGTGCCAGCAGTCATCAGGGGTACGGGGAGCTGTTTTTT; J gene: TRBJ2-2; V gene: TRBV6-1; clone size: .; D gene: .
CDR3 protein: CASSLVAGTTDTQYF; CDR3 DNA: TGTGCCAGCAGCTTAGTCGCAGGGACCACAGATACGCAGTATTTT; J gene: TRBJ2-3; V gene: TRBV11-2; clone size: many; D gene: .
CDR3 protein: CASRPDGVGRTEAFF; CDR3 DNA: TGTGCCAGCAGACCCGACGGGGTAGGAAGAACTGAAGCTTTCTTT; J gene: TRBJ1-1; V gene: TRBV6-1; clone size: .; D gene: .
CDR3 protein: CASGVGARGEQYF; CDR3 DNA: TGTGCCAGCGGTGTTGGGGCGCGTGGCGAGCAGTACTTC; J gene: TRBJ2-7; V gene: TRBV28; clone size: many; D gene: .
CDR3 protein: CAISPTQSYNEQFF; CDR3 DNA: TGTGCCATCTCCCCGACCCAATCCTACAATGAGCAGTTCTTC; J gene: TRBJ2-1; V gene: TRBV10-3; clone size: few; D gene: .
CDR3 protein: CASSKRTGGAGNEQFF; CDR3 DNA: TGTGCCAGCAGCAAACGGACAGGGGGCGCGGGAAATGAGCAGTTCTTC; J gene: TRBJ2-1; V gene: TRBV6-1; clone size: many; D gene: TRBD1
CDR3 protein: CASSLGQGLRETQYF; CDR3 DNA: TGCGCCAGCAGCCTAGGACAGGGTCTGCGAGAGACCCAGTACTTC; J gene: TRBJ2-5; V gene: TRBV5-1; clone size: few; D gene: TRBD1
CDR3 protein: CSARAGLARYEQYF; CDR3 DNA: TGCAGTGCTAGAGCCGGACTAGCAAGATACGAGCAGTACTTC; J gene: TRBJ2-7; V gene: TRBV20-1; clone size: few; D gene: TRBD2
CDR3 protein: CAISEPMFDRSVEQYF; CDR3 DNA: TGTGCCATCAGTGAGCCCATGTTCGACAGATCCGTCGAGCAGTACTTC; J gene: TRBJ2-7; V gene: TRBV10-3; clone size: few; D gene: .
CDR3 protein: CASSLGGTESYNEQFF; CDR3 DNA: TGCGCCAGCAGCTTGGGGGGGACGGAGTCCTACAATGAGCAGTTCTTC; J gene: TRBJ2-1; V gene: TRBV5-1; clone size: .; D gene: .
CDR3 protein: CASSQALTGTGELFF; CDR3 DNA: TGTGCCAGCAGCCAAGCACTAACCGGGACCGGGGAGCTGTTTTTT; J gene: TRBJ2-2; V gene: TRBV3-1; clone size: .; D gene: .
CDR3 protein: CASSLASGLATGELFF; CDR3 DNA: TGTGCCAGCAGCTTAGCGTCAGGGCTGGCCACCGGGGAGCTGTTTTTT; J gene: TRBJ2-2; V gene: TRBV7-2; clone size: few; D gene: .
CDR3 protein: CASSGPGTASYEQYF; CDR3 DNA: TGTGCCAGCAGTGGACCCGGGACTGCCTCCTACGAGCAGTACTTC; J gene: TRBJ2-7; V gene: TRBV6-1; clone size: once; D gene: .
CDR3 protein: CSVAGLSNYGYTF; CDR3 DNA: TGCAGCGTGGCAGGGCTTTCTAACTATGGCTACACCTTC; J gene: TRBJ1-2; V gene: TRBV29-1; clone size: .; D gene: .
CDR3 protein: CASSVDFNEQFF; CDR3 DNA: TGCGCCAGCAGCGTGGACTTCAATGAGCAGTTCTTC; J gene: TRBJ2-1; V gene: TRBV5-1; clone size: .; D gene: .
CDR3 protein: CASSTSRRDTQYF; CDR3 DNA: TGTGCCAGCAGCACGAGTAGGAGGGATACGCAGTATTTT; J gene: TRBJ2-3; V gene: TRBV7-2; clone size: .; D gene: .
CDR3 protein: CAISGLKTDTQYF; CDR3 DNA: TGTGCCATCAGTGGCTTAAAAACTGATACGCAGTATTTT; J gene: TRBJ2-3; V gene: TRBV10-3; clone size: few; D gene: .
CDR3 protein: CASSSAGGTDTQYF; CDR3 DNA: TGTGCCAGCAGTTCAGCGGGGGGGACCGATACGCAGTATTTT; J gene: TRBJ2-3; V gene: TRBV28; clone size: many; D gene: TRBD2
CDR3 protein: CSVDSGGGTDTQYF; CDR3 DNA: TGCAGCGTGGACTCAGGGGGCGGCACAGATACGCAGTATTTT; J gene: TRBJ2-3; V gene: TRBV29-1; clone size: .; D gene: TRBD1
CDR3 protein: CASSGTGTQYF; CDR3 DNA: TGTGCCAGCAGTGGGACGGGGACCCAGTACTTC; J gene: TRBJ2-5; V gene: TRBV12-3/TRBV12-4; clone size: .; D gene: .
CDR3 protein: CATSEGEPMPYGYTF; CDR3 DNA: TGTGCCACCAGTGAAGGGGAACCTATGCCCTATGGCTACACCTTC; J gene: TRBJ1-2; V gene: TRBV24-1; clone size: .; D gene: .
CDR3 protein: CASSSSSGGPYNEQFF; CDR3 DNA: TGTGCCAGCAGCTCCTCTAGCGGGGGGCCCTACAATGAGCAGTTCTTC; J gene: TRBJ2-1; V gene: TRBV7-2; clone size: .; D gene: TRBD2
CDR3 protein: CASSLTGTTEAFF; CDR3 DNA: TGTGCCAGCAGCTTGACAGGGACCACTGAAGCTTTCTTT; J gene: TRBJ1-1; V gene: TRBV7-6; clone size: many; D gene: TRBD1
CDR3 protein: CASSQTWGGRGQFF; CDR3 DNA: TGTGCCAGCAGCCAAACTTGGGGGGGCCGGGGGCAGTTCTTC; J gene: TRBJ2-1; V gene: TRBV14; clone size: .; D gene: .
CDR3 protein: CASSQGDGGLRGYTF; CDR3 DNA: TGTGCCAGCAGCCAAGGGGACGGAGGCCTGCGGGGCTACACCTTC; J gene: TRBJ1-2; V gene: TRBV3-1; clone size: few; D gene: .
CDR3 protein: CASSLVVSGGNYGYTF; CDR3 DNA: TGTGCCAGCAGCTTGGTGGTGTCAGGGGGCAACTATGGCTACACCTTC; J gene: TRBJ1-2; V gene: TRBV5-5; clone size: few; D gene: TRBD1
CDR3 protein: CASSLRWDRNVLTF; CDR3 DNA: TGCGCCAGCAGCCTGAGATGGGACAGAAACGTCCTGACTTTC; J gene: TRBJ2-6; V gene: TRBV4-1; clone size: once; D gene: TRBD1
CDR3 protein: CASSVGRVAKNIQYF; CDR3 DNA: TGTGCCAGCAGTGTTGGGCGGGTAGCCAAAAACATTCAGTACTTC; J gene: TRBJ2-4; V gene: TRBV2; clone size: few; D gene: .
CDR3 protein: CARSLSGRGYGELFF; CDR3 DNA: TGTGCCAGGAGTCTTAGCGGGAGGGGTTACGGGGAGCTGTTTTTT; J gene: TRBJ2-2; V gene: TRBV28; clone size: once; D gene: TRBD2
CDR3 protein: CSARSGSINQPQHF; CDR3 DNA: TGCAGTGCTAGATCCGGCAGCATCAATCAGCCCCAGCATTTT; J gene: TRBJ1-5; V gene: TRBV20-1; clone size: few; D gene: .
CDR3 protein: CASSGDGRPIQYF; CDR3 DNA: TGTGCCAGCAGTGGGGACGGACGCCCCATTCAGTACTTC; J gene: TRBJ2-4; V gene: TRBV28; clone size: few; D gene: .
CDR3 protein: CASSPPGTGETQYF; CDR3 DNA: TGTGCCAGCAGTCCACCCGGGACAGGCGAGACCCAGTACTTC; J gene: TRBJ2-5; V gene: TRBV12-3/TRBV12-4; clone size: many; D gene: TRBD1
CDR3 protein: CASKQGGGTDTQYF; CDR3 DNA: TGTGCCAGCAAGCAGGGGGGGGGCACAGATACGCAGTATTTT; J gene: TRBJ2-3; V gene: TRBV6-2/TRBV6-3; clone size: once; D gene: .